A few counts support the clone carrying this TCR beta chain. The CDR3 consists of 13 residues. Germline-derived CDR1 and CDR2 are DFQATT and SNEGSKA (reference sequence). With 1 base removed from V and 3 bases from J, the gap between germline ends came to 9 bases. Molecular barcoding with unique molecular identifiers was used for the TCRbeta library. TCRdb recomputed calls from the PCR reads with MiXCR, one row per CDR3 protein. The sample includes about 370,000 distinct CDR3 sequences, just over 20% of them seen just once. This sample was taken from a study of T-cell reconstitution after alpha-beta-depleted transplantation in children.

This sequence originates from a human donor who donated a stem cell graft to a child with acute myeloid leukemia. J is TRBJ2-5 and V is TRBV20-1; D possibly corresponds to TRBD2 (6 bases). The source material was PBMCs from the stem cell graft donor, sampled from the stem cell graft. CDR3 coding DNA: TGCAGTGCTAGAGTTGGAGGGAAAGAGACCCAGTACTTC. Its translation: CSARVGGKETQYF.